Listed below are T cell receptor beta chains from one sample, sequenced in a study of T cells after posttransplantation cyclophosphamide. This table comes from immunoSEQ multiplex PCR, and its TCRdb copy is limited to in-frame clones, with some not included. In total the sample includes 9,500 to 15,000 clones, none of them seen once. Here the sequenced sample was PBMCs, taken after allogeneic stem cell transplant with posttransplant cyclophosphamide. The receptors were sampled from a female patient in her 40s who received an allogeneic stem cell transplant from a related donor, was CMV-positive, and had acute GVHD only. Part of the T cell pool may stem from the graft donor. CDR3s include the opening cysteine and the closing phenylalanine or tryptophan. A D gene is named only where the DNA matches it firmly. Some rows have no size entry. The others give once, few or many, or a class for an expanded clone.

CDR3aa: CASSPGTVPSTDTQYF
CDR3nt: TGTGCCAGCTCACCGGGGACAGTCCCGAGCACAGATACGCAGTATTTT
d_gene: TRBD1
abundance: many
j_gene: TRBJ2-3
v_gene: TRBV18

CDR3aa: CASSLAGADTQYF
CDR3nt: TGCGCCAGCAGCTTGGCGGGAGCAGATACGCAGTATTTT
d_gene: .
abundance: .
j_gene: TRBJ2-3
v_gene: TRBV5-1

CDR3aa: CASSSGTASSYGYTF
CDR3nt: TGTGCCAGCAGCTCCGGGACAGCCTCCTCGTATGGCTACACCTTC
d_gene: TRBD1
abundance: many
j_gene: TRBJ1-2
v_gene: TRBV7-9

CDR3aa: CASSVAGTAYNEQFF
CDR3nt: TGTGCCAGCAGCGTAGCCGGGACAGCTTACAATGAGCAGTTCTTC
d_gene: TRBD1
abundance: .
j_gene: TRBJ2-1
v_gene: TRBV9

CDR3aa: CSAPSGVGVGDTQYF
CDR3nt: TGCAGCGCCCCTAGCGGGGTGGGGGTGGGAGATACGCAGTATTTT
d_gene: TRBD2
abundance: many
j_gene: TRBJ2-3
v_gene: TRBV29-1

CDR3aa: CASSPTGGVSYNEQFF
CDR3nt: TGTGCCAGTAGTCCCACCGGGGGGGTATCCTACAATGAGCAGTTCTTC
d_gene: TRBD2
abundance: medium-sized
j_gene: TRBJ2-1
v_gene: TRBV19

CDR3aa: CASSLQGADTGELFF
CDR3nt: TGTGCCAGCAGCTTGCAGGGGGCGGACACCGGGGAGCTGTTTTTT
d_gene: TRBD1
abundance: many
j_gene: TRBJ2-2
v_gene: TRBV7-3

CDR3aa: CASTWWGRNEKLFF
CDR3nt: TGCGCCAGCACGTGGTGGGGGCGGAATGAAAAACTGTTTTTT
d_gene: .
abundance: many
j_gene: TRBJ1-4
v_gene: TRBV10-1

CDR3aa: CASSLGRGRTGELFF
CDR3nt: TGTGCCAGCAGCTTGGGTCGGGGGAGGACCGGGGAGCTGTTTTTT
d_gene: .
abundance: many
j_gene: TRBJ2-2
v_gene: TRBV5-5

CDR3aa: CASSQEYSGRAFGETQYF
CDR3nt: TGTGCCAGCAGCCAAGAGTACAGCGGGAGGGCCTTCGGGGAGACCCAGTACTTC
d_gene: TRBD2
abundance: few
j_gene: TRBJ2-5
v_gene: TRBV4-2

CDR3aa: CASLGYSWGGTEAFF
CDR3nt: TGTGCCAGCCTCGGGTATTCGTGGGGGGGCACTGAAGCTTTCTTT
d_gene: .
abundance: many
j_gene: TRBJ1-1
v_gene: TRBV7-9

CDR3aa: CASSPRGATLHF
CDR3nt: TGTGCCAGCTCACCCAGGGGGGCAACCCTCCACTTT
d_gene: TRBD1
abundance: .
j_gene: TRBJ1-6
v_gene: TRBV18

CDR3aa: CASRPLRKVTDTQYF
CDR3nt: TGTGCCAGCAGACCCTTGCGGAAGGTGACAGATACGCAGTATTTT
d_gene: .
abundance: .
j_gene: TRBJ2-3
v_gene: TRBV27

CDR3aa: CASSLDSSYNEQFF
CDR3nt: TGTGCCAGCAGCTTGGACAGCTCCTACAATGAGCAGTTCTTC
d_gene: .
abundance: many
j_gene: TRBJ2-1
v_gene: TRBV5-8

CDR3aa: CASSEANAYEQYF
CDR3nt: TGTGCCAGCTCAGAAGCCAACGCCTACGAGCAGTACTTC
d_gene: .
abundance: many
j_gene: TRBJ2-7
v_gene: TRBV18

CDR3aa: CASRLAGESGPRNQETQYF
CDR3nt: TGTGCAAGTCGCTTAGCAGGGGAATCTGGGCCCCGTAACCAAGAGACCCAGTACTTC
d_gene: .
abundance: .
j_gene: TRBJ2-5
v_gene: TRBV12-2

CDR3aa: CASSLVHQITPGELFF
CDR3nt: TGTGCCAGCAGCTTAGTCCACCAGATCACACCCGGGGAGCTGTTTTTT
d_gene: .
abundance: many
j_gene: TRBJ2-2
v_gene: TRBV7-9

CDR3aa: CASSFSAGSPSGANVLTF
CDR3nt: TGTGCCAGCAGCTTTTCCGCAGGGTCCCCCTCTGGGGCCAACGTCCTGACTTTC
d_gene: .
abundance: many
j_gene: TRBJ2-6
v_gene: TRBV5-5

CDR3aa: CASKGQGYGYTF
CDR3nt: TGTGCCAGCAAGGGACAGGGGTATGGCTACACCTTC
d_gene: TRBD1
abundance: few
j_gene: TRBJ1-2
v_gene: TRBV25-1

CDR3aa: CASSLSSGLTDTQYF
CDR3nt: TGCGCCAGCAGCCTCTCTAGCGGACTTACAGATACGCAGTATTTT
d_gene: TRBD2
abundance: many
j_gene: TRBJ2-3
v_gene: TRBV5-1

CDR3aa: CASKLGTSNEKLFF
CDR3nt: TGTGCCAGCAAGTTGGGCACTTCTAATGAAAAACTGTTTTTT
d_gene: .
abundance: many
j_gene: TRBJ1-4
v_gene: TRBV6-5

CDR3aa: CASRPMTGGGTGELFF
CDR3nt: TGTGCCAGCAGACCAATGACAGGGGGCGGCACCGGGGAGCTGTTTTTT
d_gene: TRBD1
abundance: medium-sized
j_gene: TRBJ2-2
v_gene: TRBV5-6

CDR3aa: CASSVASGGAGTYEQYF
CDR3nt: TGTGCCAGCAGTGTAGCCAGCGGGGGGGCCGGAACCTACGAGCAGTACTTC
d_gene: TRBD2
abundance: many
j_gene: TRBJ2-7
v_gene: TRBV6-1

CDR3aa: CASSLRDAVGTDTQYF
CDR3nt: TGTGCCAGCAGCTTACGGGATGCAGTGGGCACAGATACGCAGTATTTT
d_gene: .
abundance: many
j_gene: TRBJ2-3
v_gene: TRBV7-6

CDR3aa: CASSSHEQRETQYF
CDR3nt: TGTGCCAGCAGCTCTCATGAGCAGCGAGAGACCCAGTACTTC
d_gene: .
abundance: many
j_gene: TRBJ2-5
v_gene: TRBV7-9

CDR3aa: CASSITGGAMNTQYF
CDR3nt: TGTGCCAGTAGTATCACAGGGGGAGCGATGAATACGCAGTATTTT
d_gene: TRBD1
abundance: medium-sized
j_gene: TRBJ2-3
v_gene: TRBV19

CDR3aa: CASSEAGETQYF
CDR3nt: TGTGCCAGCAGTGAAGCCGGAGAGACCCAGTACTTC
d_gene: .
abundance: few
j_gene: TRBJ2-5
v_gene: TRBV6-1

CDR3aa: CASSLDRGLNEKLFF
CDR3nt: TGTGCCAGCAGCCTCGACAGGGGCCTAAATGAAAAACTGTTTTTT
d_gene: TRBD1
abundance: many
j_gene: TRBJ1-4
v_gene: TRBV11-2

CDR3aa: CASSFDRGHEQYF
CDR3nt: TGTGCCAGCAGCTTTGACAGGGGCCACGAGCAGTACTTC
d_gene: TRBD1
abundance: few
j_gene: TRBJ2-7
v_gene: TRBV5-6

CDR3aa: CASSLAQQVNTEAFF
CDR3nt: TGTGCCAGCAGCTTGGCACAACAGGTGAACACTGAAGCTTTCTTT
d_gene: .
abundance: many
j_gene: TRBJ1-1
v_gene: TRBV7-2

CDR3aa: CACTSGPSYNEQFF
CDR3nt: TGTGCCTGTACAAGTGGGCCCTCCTACAATGAGCAGTTCTTC
d_gene: .
abundance: many
j_gene: TRBJ2-1
v_gene: TRBV30